Sequencing of this T cell receptor (beta chain) was carried out in a study of OX40 agonist ivuxolimab in advanced cancers. Study details: Dose-escalation patients were diagnosed with hepatocellular carcinoma, melanoma, renal cell cancer or head and neck cancer. General study points: Relative to CD4+, CD8+ T cells held more expanded clones on average. Doses of 0.1 to 3.0 mg/kg were accompanied by clonal expansion of CD4+ and CD8+ blood T cells by week 6.

This CDR3 contains 15 residues. The germline V gene encodes CDR1 LNHNV and CDR2 YYDKDF (reference sequence). V trimming: 1 base; J trimming: 4 bases; junction bases outside the gene matches: 6. With respect to this clone: Antigen: not known.

Measured with immunoSEQ multiplex PCR; TCRdb has only the in-frame clones, and not every one. The data contain 55,000 to 90,000 clones, approximately 78% of them singletons. The gene calls are TRBV15 and TRBJ2-5; TRBD1 matches at 7 bases. Here the sequenced sample was CD4+ or CD8+ T cells sorted from blood, taken in a trial of the OX40 agonist ivuxolimab. The sequence derives from an adult with an advanced solid tumor such as melanoma, head and neck, liver or kidney cancer. CDR3 loop: CATSRATGVGETQYF. The CDR3, as DNA: TGTGCCACCAGCAGAGCCACAGGGGTGGGAGAGACCCAGTACTTC.